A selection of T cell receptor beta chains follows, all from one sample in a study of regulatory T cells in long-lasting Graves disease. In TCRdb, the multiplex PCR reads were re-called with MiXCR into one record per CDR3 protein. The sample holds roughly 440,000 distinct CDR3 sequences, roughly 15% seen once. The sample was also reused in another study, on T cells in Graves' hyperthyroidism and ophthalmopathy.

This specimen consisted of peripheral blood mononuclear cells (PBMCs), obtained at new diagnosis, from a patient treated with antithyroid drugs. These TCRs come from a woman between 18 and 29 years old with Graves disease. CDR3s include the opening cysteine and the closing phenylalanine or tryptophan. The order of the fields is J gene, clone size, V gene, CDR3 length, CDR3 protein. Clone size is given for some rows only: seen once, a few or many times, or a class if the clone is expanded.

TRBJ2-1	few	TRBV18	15	CASSPRLGPNNEQFF
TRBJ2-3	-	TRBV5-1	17	CASSLEGYNSVADTQYF
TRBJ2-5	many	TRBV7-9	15	CASSLGPGVTETQYF
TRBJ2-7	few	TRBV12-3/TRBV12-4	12	CASSLLGSEQYF
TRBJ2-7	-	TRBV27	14	CASSLSSPPHEQYF
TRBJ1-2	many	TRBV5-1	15	CASSPAGGSNYGYTF
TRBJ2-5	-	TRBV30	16	CAWSAWDRALQETQYF
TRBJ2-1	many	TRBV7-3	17	CASSSMLAGDGLNEQFF
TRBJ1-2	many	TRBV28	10	CASSPDRGGF
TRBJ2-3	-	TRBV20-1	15	CSARDSQRETDTQYF
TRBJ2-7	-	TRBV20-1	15	CGASSRQSSSYEQYF
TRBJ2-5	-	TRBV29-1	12	CSTGGSGETQYF
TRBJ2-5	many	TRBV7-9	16	CASSLSPTGLGETQYF
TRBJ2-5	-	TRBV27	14	CASSSLGGPQTQYF
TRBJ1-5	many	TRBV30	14	CAWSYGLSNQPQHF
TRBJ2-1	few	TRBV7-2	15	CASSIEFSSTDEQFF
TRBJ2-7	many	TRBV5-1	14	CASRYGTANYEQYF
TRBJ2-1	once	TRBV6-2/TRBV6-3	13	CASSFRGVNEQFF
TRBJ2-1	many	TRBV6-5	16	CASSYSETPPYNEQFF
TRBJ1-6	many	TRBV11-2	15	CASSLALGDNSPLHF
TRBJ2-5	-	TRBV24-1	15	CATSDGTGGMETQYF
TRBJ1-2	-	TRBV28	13	CASSLVGVYGYTF
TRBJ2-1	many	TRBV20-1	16	CSAEKGGLAAYNEQFF
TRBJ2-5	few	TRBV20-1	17	CSAAGTGANWGLETQYF
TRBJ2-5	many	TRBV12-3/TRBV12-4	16	CASSPGTSATQETQYF
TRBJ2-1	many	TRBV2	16	CASRTPGQGAYNEQFF
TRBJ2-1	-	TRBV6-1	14	CASSSLGTHNEQFF
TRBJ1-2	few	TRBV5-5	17	CASSLGIGGTFNYGYTF
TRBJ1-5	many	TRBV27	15	CASSPDTLSNQPQHF
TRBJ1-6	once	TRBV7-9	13	CASSYRENSPLHF
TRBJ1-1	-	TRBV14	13	CASSRRRGGGAFF
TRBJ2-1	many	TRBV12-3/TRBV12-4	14	CASSFSQVYNEQFF
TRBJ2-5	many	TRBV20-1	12	CSARFLDETQYF
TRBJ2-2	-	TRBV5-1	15	CASSLLQLNTGELFF
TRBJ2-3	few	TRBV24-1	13	CASGETGRDTQYF
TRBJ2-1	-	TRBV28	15	CASNLWEGGYNEQFF
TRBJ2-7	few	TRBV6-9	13	CASSENGAGEQYF
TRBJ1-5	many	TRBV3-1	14	CASSQAGDNQPQHF
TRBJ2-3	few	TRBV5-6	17	CASSFAVAGPRTDTQYF
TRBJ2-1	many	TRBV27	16	CASSSPGQHSYNEQFF
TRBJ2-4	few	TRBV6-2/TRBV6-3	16	CASSYSITSGKNIQYF
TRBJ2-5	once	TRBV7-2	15	CASSLGTVLQETQYF
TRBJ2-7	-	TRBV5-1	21	CASSLGPGVGLAGESSYEQYF
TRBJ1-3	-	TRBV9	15	CASSRTGGSGNTIYF
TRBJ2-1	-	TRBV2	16	CASSEAVLAGPNEQFF
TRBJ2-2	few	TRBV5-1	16	CASSSSGRVSTGELVF
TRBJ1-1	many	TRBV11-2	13	CATQGAQSTEAFF
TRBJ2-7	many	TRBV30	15	CAWNNREGETYEQYF
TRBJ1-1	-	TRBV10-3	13	CAITEDRVSGAFF
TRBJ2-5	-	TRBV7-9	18	CASSPPPGVHRGRETHYF
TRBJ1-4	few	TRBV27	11	CASRRGEKLFF
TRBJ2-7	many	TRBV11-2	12	CTSPQHSYEQYF
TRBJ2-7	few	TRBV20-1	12	CSAAGGGYEQYF
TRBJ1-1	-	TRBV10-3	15	CAISAQGAMSTEAFF